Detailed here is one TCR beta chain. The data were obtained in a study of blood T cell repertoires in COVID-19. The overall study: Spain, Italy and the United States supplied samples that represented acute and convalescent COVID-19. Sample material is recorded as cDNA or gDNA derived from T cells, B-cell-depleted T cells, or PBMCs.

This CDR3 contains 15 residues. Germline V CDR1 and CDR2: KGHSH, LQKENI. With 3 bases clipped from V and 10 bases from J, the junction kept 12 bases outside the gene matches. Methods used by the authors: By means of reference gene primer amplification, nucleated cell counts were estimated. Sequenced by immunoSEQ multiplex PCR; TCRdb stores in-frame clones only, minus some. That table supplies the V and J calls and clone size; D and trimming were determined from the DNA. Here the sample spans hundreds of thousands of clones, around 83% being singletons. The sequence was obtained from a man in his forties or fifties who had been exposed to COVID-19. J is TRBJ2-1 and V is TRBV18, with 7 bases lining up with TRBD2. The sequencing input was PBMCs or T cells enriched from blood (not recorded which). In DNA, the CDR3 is TGTGCCAGCTCACCTGGGTGGGGAGGGACGGAAGAGCAGTTCTTC. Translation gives CASSPGWGGTEEQFF.